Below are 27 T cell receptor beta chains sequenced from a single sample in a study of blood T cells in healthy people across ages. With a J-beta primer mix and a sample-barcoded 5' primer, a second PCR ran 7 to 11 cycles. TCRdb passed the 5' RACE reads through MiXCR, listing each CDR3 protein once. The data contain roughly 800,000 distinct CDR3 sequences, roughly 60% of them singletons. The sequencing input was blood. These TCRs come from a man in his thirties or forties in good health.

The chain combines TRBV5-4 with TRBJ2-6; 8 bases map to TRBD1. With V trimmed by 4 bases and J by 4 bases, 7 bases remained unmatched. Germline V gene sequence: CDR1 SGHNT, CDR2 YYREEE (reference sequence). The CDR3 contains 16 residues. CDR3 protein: CASSAKTGAGANVLTF. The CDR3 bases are TGTGCCAGCAGCGCTAAGACAGGGGCAGGGGCCAACGTCCTGACTTTC.

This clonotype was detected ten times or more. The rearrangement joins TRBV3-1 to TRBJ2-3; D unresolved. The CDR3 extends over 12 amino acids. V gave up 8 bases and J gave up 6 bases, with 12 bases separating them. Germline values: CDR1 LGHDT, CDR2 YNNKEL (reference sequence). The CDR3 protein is CASAPVGDTQYF. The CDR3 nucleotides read TGTGCCAGCGCCCCTGTTGGGGATACGCAGTATTTT.

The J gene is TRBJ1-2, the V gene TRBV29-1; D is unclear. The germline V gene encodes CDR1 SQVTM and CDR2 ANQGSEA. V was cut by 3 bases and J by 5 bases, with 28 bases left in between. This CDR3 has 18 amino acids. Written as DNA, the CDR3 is TGCAGCGTTGACGGCGCCCAGGAATCTAACGAGTCCTTTTATGGCTACACCTTC. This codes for CSVDGAQESNESFYGYTF.

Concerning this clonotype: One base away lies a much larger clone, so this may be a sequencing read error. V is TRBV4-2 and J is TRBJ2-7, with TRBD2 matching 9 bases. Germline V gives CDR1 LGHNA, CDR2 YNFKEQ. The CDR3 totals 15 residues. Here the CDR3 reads CASGQDSGSSYEQYF. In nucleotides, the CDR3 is TGTGCCAGCGGCCAAGATAGCGGGAGCTCCTACGAGCAGTACTTC.

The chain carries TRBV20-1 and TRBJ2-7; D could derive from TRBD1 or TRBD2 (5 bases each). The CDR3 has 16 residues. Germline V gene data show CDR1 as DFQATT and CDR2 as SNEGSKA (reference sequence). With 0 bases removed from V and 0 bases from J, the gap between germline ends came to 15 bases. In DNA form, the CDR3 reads TGCAGTGCTAGAGATCGGGGACCTGGGAGCTCCTACGAGCAGTACTTC. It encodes CSARDRGPGSSYEQYF.

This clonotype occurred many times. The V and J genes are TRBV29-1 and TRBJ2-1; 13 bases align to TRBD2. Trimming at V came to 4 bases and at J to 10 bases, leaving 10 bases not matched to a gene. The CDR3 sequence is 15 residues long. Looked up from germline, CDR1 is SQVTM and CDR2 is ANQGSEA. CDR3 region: CSVGNVLAGGREQFF. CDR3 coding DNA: TGCAGCGTTGGGAACGTACTAGCGGGAGGGAGGGAGCAGTTCTTC.

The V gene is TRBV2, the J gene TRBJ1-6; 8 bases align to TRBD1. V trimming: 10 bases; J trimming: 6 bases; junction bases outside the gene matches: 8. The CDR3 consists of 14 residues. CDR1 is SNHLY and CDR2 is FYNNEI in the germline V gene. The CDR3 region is CATKGQASNSPLHF. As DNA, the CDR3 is TGTGCCACCAAGGGACAGGCCTCTAATTCACCCCTCCACTTT.

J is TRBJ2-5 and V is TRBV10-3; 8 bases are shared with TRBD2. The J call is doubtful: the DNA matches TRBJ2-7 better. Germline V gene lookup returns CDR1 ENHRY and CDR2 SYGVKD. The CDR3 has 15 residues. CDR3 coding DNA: TGTGCCATCAGTGAGTCAACTAGCGGTCCCTACGAGCAGTACTTC. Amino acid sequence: CAISESTSGPYEQYF.

CDR3 sequence reads: CASSPGQRGFPGEQFF. The CDR3 DNA follows: TGTGCCAGCAGTCCCGGACAGCGGGGGTTTCCCGGTGAGCAGTTCTTC. V is TRBV28 and J is TRBJ2-1, with 8 nucleotides matching TRBD2. The CDR3 has 16 residues. J was trimmed by 9 bases and V by 5 bases; bases with no gene match: 15. Germline values: CDR1 MDHEN, CDR2 SYDVKM. Based on the CDR3 plus reference TRBV28 and TRBJ2-1, the full variable domain is DVKVTQSSRYLVKRTGEKVFLECVQDMDHENMFWYRQDPGLGLRLIYFSYDVKMKEKGDIPEGYSVSREKKERFSLILESASTNQTSMYLCASSPGQRGFPGEQFFGPGTRLTVL.

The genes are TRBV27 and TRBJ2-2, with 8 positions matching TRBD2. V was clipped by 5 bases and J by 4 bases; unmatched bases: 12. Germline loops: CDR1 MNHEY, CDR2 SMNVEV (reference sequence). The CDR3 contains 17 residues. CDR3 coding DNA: TGTGCCAGCAGTCCCCTAGCGGGCCCCGATGCCACCGGGGAGCTGTTTTTT. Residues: CASSPLAGPDATGELFF.

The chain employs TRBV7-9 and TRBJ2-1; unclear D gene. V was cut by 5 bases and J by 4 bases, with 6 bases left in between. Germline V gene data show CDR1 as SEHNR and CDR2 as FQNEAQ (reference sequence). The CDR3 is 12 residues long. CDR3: CASSMFYNEQFF. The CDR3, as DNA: TGTGCCAGCAGCATGTTTTACAATGAGCAGTTCTTC.

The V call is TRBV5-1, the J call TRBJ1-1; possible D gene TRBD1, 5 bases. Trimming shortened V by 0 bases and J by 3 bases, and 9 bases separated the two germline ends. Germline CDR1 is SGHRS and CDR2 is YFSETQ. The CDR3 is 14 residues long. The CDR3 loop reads CASSLALGDTEAFF. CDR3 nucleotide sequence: TGCGCCAGCAGCTTGGCCTTAGGGGACACTGAAGCTTTCTTT. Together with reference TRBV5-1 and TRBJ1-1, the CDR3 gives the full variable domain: KAGVTQTPRYLIKTRGQQVTLSCSPISGHRSVSWYQQTPGQGLQFLFEYFSETQRNKGNFPGRFSGRQFSNSRSEMNVSTLELGDSALYLCASSLALGDTEAFFGQGTRLTVV.

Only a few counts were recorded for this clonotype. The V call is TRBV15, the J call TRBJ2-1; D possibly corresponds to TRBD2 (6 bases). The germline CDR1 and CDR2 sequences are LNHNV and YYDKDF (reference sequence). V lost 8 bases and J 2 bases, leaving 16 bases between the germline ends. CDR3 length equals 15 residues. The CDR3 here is CATSGGAIAYNEQFF. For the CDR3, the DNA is TGTGCCACCTCCGGGGGAGCTATTGCCTACAATGAGCAGTTCTTC.

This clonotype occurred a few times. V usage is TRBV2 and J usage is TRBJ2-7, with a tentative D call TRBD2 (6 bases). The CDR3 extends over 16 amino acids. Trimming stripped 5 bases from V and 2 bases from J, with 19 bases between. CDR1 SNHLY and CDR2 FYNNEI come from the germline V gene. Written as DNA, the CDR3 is TGTGCCAGCAGTCAGGAGGGGCCCAGGAGTACCTACGAGCAGTACTTC. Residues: CASSQEGPRSTYEQYF.

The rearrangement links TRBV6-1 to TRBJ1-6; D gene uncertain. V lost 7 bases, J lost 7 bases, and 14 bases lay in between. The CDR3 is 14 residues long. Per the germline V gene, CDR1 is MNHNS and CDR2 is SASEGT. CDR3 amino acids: CASKVQDWNSPLHF. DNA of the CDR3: TGTGCCAGCAAGGTCCAGGATTGGAATTCACCCCTCCACTTT.

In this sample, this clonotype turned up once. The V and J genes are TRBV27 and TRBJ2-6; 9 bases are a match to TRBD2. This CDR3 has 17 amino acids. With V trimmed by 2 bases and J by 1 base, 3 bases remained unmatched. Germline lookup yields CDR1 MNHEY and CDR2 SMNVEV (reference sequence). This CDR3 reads CASSLQGLASGANVLTF. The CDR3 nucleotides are TGTGCCAGCAGTTTACAGGGACTAGCTTCTGGGGCCAACGTCCTGACTTTC. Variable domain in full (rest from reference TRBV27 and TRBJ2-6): EAQVTQNPRYLITVTGKKLTVTCSQNMNHEYMSWYRQDPGLGLRQIYYSMNVEVTDKGDVPEGYKVSRKEKRNFPLILESPSPNQTSLYFCASSLQGLASGANVLTFGAGSRLTVL.

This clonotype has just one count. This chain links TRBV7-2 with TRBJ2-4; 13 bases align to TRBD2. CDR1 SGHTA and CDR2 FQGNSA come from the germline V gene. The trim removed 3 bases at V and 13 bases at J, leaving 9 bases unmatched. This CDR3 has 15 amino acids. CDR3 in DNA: TGTGCCAGCAGCTTTCTGACTAGCGGGGGGCGAGAGCAGTACTTC. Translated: CASSFLTSGGREQYF.

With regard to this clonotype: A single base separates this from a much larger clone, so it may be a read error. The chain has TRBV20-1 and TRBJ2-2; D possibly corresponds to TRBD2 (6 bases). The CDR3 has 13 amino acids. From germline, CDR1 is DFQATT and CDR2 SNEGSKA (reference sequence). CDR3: CSVPSVNIGELFF. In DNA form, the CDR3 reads TGCAGTGTGCCTAGCGTCAACATCGGGGAGCTGTTTTTT.

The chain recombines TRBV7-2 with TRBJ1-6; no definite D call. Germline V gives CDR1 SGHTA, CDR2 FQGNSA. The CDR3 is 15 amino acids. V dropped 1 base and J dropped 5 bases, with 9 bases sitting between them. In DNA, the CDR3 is TGTGCCAGCAGCTTAGGACCCGGGAATAATTCACCCCTCCACTTT. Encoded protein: CASSLGPGNNSPLHF.

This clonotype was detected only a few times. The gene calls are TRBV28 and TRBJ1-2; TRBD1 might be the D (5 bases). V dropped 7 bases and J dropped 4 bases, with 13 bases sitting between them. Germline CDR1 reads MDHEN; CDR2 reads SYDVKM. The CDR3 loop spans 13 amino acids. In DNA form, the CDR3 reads TGTGCCAGCACCGAGGACACGATCTATGGCTACACCTTC. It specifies CASTEDTIYGYTF.

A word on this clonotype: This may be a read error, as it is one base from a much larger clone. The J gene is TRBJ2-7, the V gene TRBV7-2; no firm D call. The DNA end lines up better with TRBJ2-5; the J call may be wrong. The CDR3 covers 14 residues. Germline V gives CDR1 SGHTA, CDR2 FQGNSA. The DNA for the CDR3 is TGTGCCGGCTCCCAGGAGAAGGCGACGGGGACCCAGTACTTC. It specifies CAGSQEKATGTQYF.

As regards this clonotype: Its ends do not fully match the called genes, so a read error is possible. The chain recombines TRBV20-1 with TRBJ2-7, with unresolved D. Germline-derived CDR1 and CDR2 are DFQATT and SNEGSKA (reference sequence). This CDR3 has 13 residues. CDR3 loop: CGARPPRSYEQYF. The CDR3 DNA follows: TGCGGTGCTAGGCCACCGAGAAGTTACGAGCAGTACTTC.

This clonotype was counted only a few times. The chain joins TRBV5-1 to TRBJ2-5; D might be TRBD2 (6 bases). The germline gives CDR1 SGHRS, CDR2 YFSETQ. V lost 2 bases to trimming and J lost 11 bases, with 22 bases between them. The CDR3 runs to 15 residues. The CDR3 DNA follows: TGCGCCAGCAGCTTACTAGCTTCGGGGTACAATGAGCAGTACTTC. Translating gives CASSLLASGYNEQYF. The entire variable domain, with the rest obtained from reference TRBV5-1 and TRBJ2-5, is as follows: KAGVTQTPRYLIKTRGQQVTLSCSPISGHRSVSWYQQTPGQGLQFLFEYFSETQRNKGNFPGRFSGRQFSNSRSEMNVSTLELGDSALYLCASSLLASGYNEQYFGPGTRLLVL.

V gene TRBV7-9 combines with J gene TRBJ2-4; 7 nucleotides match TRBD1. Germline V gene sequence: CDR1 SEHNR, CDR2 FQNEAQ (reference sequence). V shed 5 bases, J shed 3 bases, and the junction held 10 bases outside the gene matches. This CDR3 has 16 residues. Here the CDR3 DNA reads TGTGCCAGCAGCCCCACAGGGGCCCTCAACAAAAACATTCAGTACTTC. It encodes CASSPTGALNKNIQYF.

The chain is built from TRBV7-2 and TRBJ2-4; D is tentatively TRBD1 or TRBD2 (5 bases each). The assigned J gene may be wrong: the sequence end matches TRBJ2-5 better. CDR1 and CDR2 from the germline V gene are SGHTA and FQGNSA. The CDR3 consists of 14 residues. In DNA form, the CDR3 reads TGTGCCAGCAGCCGAGGGGTTGATGAAGAGACCCAGTACTTC. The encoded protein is CASSRGVDEETQYF.

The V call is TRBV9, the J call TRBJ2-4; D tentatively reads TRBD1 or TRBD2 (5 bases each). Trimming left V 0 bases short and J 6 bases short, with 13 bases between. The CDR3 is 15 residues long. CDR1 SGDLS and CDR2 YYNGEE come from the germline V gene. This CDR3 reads CASSVGSGPTNIQYF. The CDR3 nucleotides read TGTGCCAGCAGCGTAGGATCGGGACCAACAAACATTCAGTACTTC.

CDR3 DNA sequence: TGTGCCAGCAGCTTAGGCGTTAGCGGGGCCCCTAGCACAGATACGCAGTATTTT. It yields the protein CASSLGVSGAPSTDTQYF. This sequence joins TRBV11-2 and TRBJ2-3; TRBD2 aligns across 8 bases. Germline V gives CDR1 SGHAT, CDR2 FQNNGV. The CDR3 has 18 amino acids. Trimming took 1 base from V and 0 from J; bases not matched to a gene: 9.